This TCR beta chain was recovered during a study of shared clonotypes between healthy human individuals. TCRdb's table, derived via immunoSEQ multiplex PCR, lists solely in-frame clones and lacks some. The repertoire holds approximately 980,000 clones, with over 60% as singletons. After removal of 1 base from V and 11 bases from J, the junction contained 10 bases not matched to a gene. In germline, CDR1 is SNHLY, CDR2 FYNNEI. The CDR3 extends over 15 amino acids. The chain employs TRBV2 and TRBJ2-7; 11 bases match TRBD1. Sequenced: memory CD4+ T cells sorted from blood. Described subset: CD45RA-negative fraction. The receptor's source is a man aged 18 to 35 in good health. In DNA form, the CDR3 reads TGTGCCAGCAGTGAAGGGTCAGGACAGGGGGCAAGGAAGTACTTC. Its protein is CASSEGSGQGARKYF.